The 15 T cell receptor beta chains listed next were all sequenced from one sample in a study of T cells in Graves' hyperthyroidism and ophthalmopathy. RNA transcripts served as the template for amplifying TCR beta CDR3 regions. First-round RT-PCR targeting the TCR CDR3 was performed with the HTBI primer set. TCRdb re-analysed the multiplex PCR reads in MiXCR, keeping a single row per CDR3 protein. The sample includes roughly 420,000 distinct CDR3 sequences, about 15% seen only once; the top ten take roughly 7.4%. The sequencing input was blood. The source of these receptors is a woman between 18 and 29 years old with Graves' hyperthyroidism.

This clonotype has at least ten counts. The chain employs TRBV19 and TRBJ2-3; D unresolved. Germline CDR1 reads LNHDA; CDR2 reads SQIVND (reference sequence). The CDR3 runs to 14 residues. Trimming took 6 bases from V and 0 from J, leaving 10 bases between them. The CDR3 is CASSRPSSTDTQYF. The CDR3 coding sequence is TGTGCCAGTAGCCGTCCCTCTAGCACAGATACGCAGTATTTT.

V and J are TRBV4-1 and TRBJ1-5, with no clear D. The CDR3 contains 16 residues. Germline assignment: CDR1 MGHRA and CDR2 YSYEKL. V gave up 2 bases and J gave up 1 base, with 12 bases separating them. The CDR3 DNA follows: TGCGCCAGCAGCCAATTCACATCGTCGAGCAATCAGCCCCAGCATTTT. This codes for CASSQFTSSSNQPQHF.

This clonotype was seen at least ten times. The CDR3 sequence is CASSLRPSGGQETQYF. The CDR3 DNA is TGTGCCAGCAGCTTAAGGCCTAGCGGGGGGCAAGAGACCCAGTACTTC. The rearrangement joins TRBV7-2 to TRBJ2-5; 11 nucleotides align to TRBD2. The germline CDR1 and CDR2 sequences are SGHTA and FQGNSA. The length of the CDR3 is 16 residues. After removal of 2 bases from V and 2 bases from J, the junction contained 4 bases not matched to a gene.

The sample holds many counts of this clonotype. V gene TRBV12-3 or TRBV12-4 combines with J gene TRBJ2-1, with D possibly matching TRBD2 (5 bases). This CDR3 is 14 amino acids long. The ends were cut back, 3 bases at V and 10 bases at J, with 16 bases in the middle. The CDR3 is CASSLSLSVYEQFF. In DNA form, the CDR3 reads TGTGCCAGCAGTTTGAGCCTTAGCGTATACGAGCAGTTCTTC.

This clonotype was recorded at least ten times. This rearrangement joins TRBV27 to TRBJ2-1; 8 positions agree with TRBD2. V lost 7 bases and J lost 7; bases outside the gene matches: 12. Looked up from germline, CDR1 is MNHEY and CDR2 is SMNVEV (reference sequence). This CDR3 has 15 amino acids. Here the CDR3 reads CASTSGTRDRNEQFF. The CDR3 region has the DNA TGTGCCAGCACGTCGGGGACTAGGGATAGGAATGAGCAGTTCTTC.

This clonotype was counted at least ten times. This chain connects TRBV30 to TRBJ1-1; D is ambiguous. Germline CDR1 and CDR2: GTSNPN and SVGIG (reference sequence). V was clipped by 1 base and J by 1 base, with 16 bases between them. This CDR3 has 16 amino acids. The CDR3 DNA sequence: TGTGCCTGGAGTGCCGGGTCCTATATAACGAACACTGAAGCTTTCTTT. This translates into CAWSAGSYITNTEAFF.

This clonotype was seen at least ten times. The chain couples TRBV20-1 to TRBJ2-1, with 12 bases matching TRBD2. V was clipped by 5 bases and J by 5 bases; unmatched bases: 7. This CDR3 spans 15 amino acids. Germline V gene data show CDR1 as DFQATT and CDR2 as SNEGSKA (reference sequence). Here the CDR3 DNA reads TGCAGTGCTTGGAAGGGACTAGCGGGCCACAATGAGCAGTTCTTC. This gives the protein CSAWKGLAGHNEQFF.

This clonotype was observed many times. The rearrangement links TRBV20-1 to TRBJ1-1; TRBD1 matches at 7 bases. This CDR3 spans 13 amino acids. The J segment lost 1 base and the V segment lost 5 bases, leaving 4 bases of the junction unmatched. Germline V gene lookup returns CDR1 DFQATT and CDR2 SNEGSKA (reference sequence). CDR3 in DNA: TGCAGTGCTGCAGGGGGAAAGAACACTGAAGCTTTCTTT. Protein sequence: CSAAGGKNTEAFF.

This chain joins TRBV24-1 and TRBJ2-5; 9 bases line up with TRBD2. Unmatched junction bases numbered 7, after V lost 4 bases and J lost 2 bases. The CDR3 runs to 16 residues. Germline V gene data show CDR1 as KGHDR and CDR2 as SFDVKD. The CDR3 DNA reads as TGTGCCACCAGTGAGAGGGCTAGCGGGGAACAAGAGACCCAGTACTTC. Translation: CATSERASGEQETQYF.

The sample holds many counts of this clonotype. The rearrangement links TRBV7-2 to TRBJ2-2; D may be TRBD1 (6 bases). CDR3 length: 16 amino acids. V shed 3 bases and J shed 1 base, with 12 bases lying between them. The germline gives CDR1 SGHTA, CDR2 FQGNSA. Written as DNA, the CDR3 is TGTGCCAGCAGCTTGCAGGGGCTCGGGAACACCGGGGAGCTGTTTTTT. Its translation is CASSLQGLGNTGELFF.

The V call is TRBV29-1, the J call TRBJ2-1, with D tentatively TRBD1 (5 bases). The CDR3 runs to 11 residues. Germline V gene lookup returns CDR1 SQVTM and CDR2 ANQGSEA. Between the trimmed V and J ends, which lost 5 bases and 8 bases, there was a span of 10 bases. The chain's CDR3 is CSVPVGDEQFF. CDR3 coding DNA: TGCAGCGTTCCCGTAGGGGATGAGCAGTTCTTC.

This clonotype was seen ten or more times. J is TRBJ2-1 and V is TRBV18; the D gene is possibly TRBD1 (5 bases). This CDR3 has 16 amino acids. V was clipped by 4 bases and J by 5 bases, with 18 bases between them. The germline V gene has CDR1 KGHSH and CDR2 LQKENI. The CDR3 region has the DNA TGTGCCAGCTCACTAGGGGTACCAAACAACAACAATGAGCAGTTCTTC. Amino acid sequence: CASSLGVPNNNNEQFF.

This clonotype was seen many times. The CDR3 nucleotides read TGTGCCAGCAGCCAAATTCTCCAGGGTAATTCACCCCTCCACTTT. Translating it yields CASSQILQGNSPLHF. The chain employs TRBV3-1 and TRBJ1-6; D might be TRBD1 (5 bases). V lost 2 bases, J lost 6 bases, and 11 bases lay in between. Germline values: CDR1 LGHDT, CDR2 YNNKEL (reference sequence). The CDR3 totals 15 residues.

This clonotype was picked up a small number of times. The chain employs TRBV9 and TRBJ2-5, with TRBD1 matching 11 bases. V gave up 4 bases and J gave up 3 bases; unmatched junction bases: 14. This CDR3 has 18 residues. Germline V gene sequence: CDR1 SGDLS, CDR2 YYNGEE. The CDR3 bases are TGTGCCAGCAGCCTCAACGCCCCCCGGGACAGGGGGGAAGAGACCCAGTACTTC. Its protein is CASSLNAPRDRGEETQYF.

This clonotype has ten or more counts. V and J are TRBV12-3 or TRBV12-4 and TRBJ2-2; 9 bases fit TRBD1. CDR3 length: 16 amino acids. Trimming removed 6 bases from V and 6 bases from J; junction bases left unmatched: 11. As DNA, the CDR3 is TGTGCCAGCAGATCCTTCGGGACAGGGAAGGCCGGGGAGCTGTTTTTT. This translates into CASRSFGTGKAGELFF.